The 21 T cell receptor beta chains reported below all come from one sample, sequenced in a study of cytomegalovirus exposure and HLA in healthy donors. Researchers ran the PCR with 60 Vbeta and 13 Jbeta primers. Assay: immunoSEQ multiplex PCR; the TCRdb copy retains only in-frame clones and omits some. The sample lists about 150,000 clones; 65% to 80% were seen once. The sample taken for sequencing was PBMCs. These receptors originate from a man aged 35-49 years in good health and CMV-seropositive.

This chain uses TRBV4-3 with TRBJ1-2; D is possibly TRBD1 (5 bases). CDR3 length equals 14 residues. V lost 3 bases to trimming and J lost 2 bases, with 10 bases between them. Germline-derived CDR1 and CDR2 are LGHNA and YSLEER. CDR3 sequence (DNA): TGCGCCAGCAGCCACTCGACAGAGAACTATGGCTACACCTTC. Translated: CASSHSTENYGYTF.

V is TRBV6-4 and J is TRBJ2-5, with 10 bases matching TRBD1. The V gene end was trimmed by 0 bases and the J gene end by 0 bases; junction bases not matched to a gene: 16. CDR1 MRHNA and CDR2 SNTAGT come from the germline V gene. CDR3 length: 21 amino acids. The CDR3 nucleotides are TGTGCCAGCAGTGACTCTCGAGGGGGACAGGGGATTCGTGGCAACCAAGAGACCCAGTACTTC. Translated, it gives CASSDSRGGQGIRGNQETQYF.

The CDR3 bases are TGTGCCAGCAGTTTGGCGGGTGGAGGACTCCCGGGCGAGCAGTACTTC. Translating gives CASSLAGGGLPGEQYF. The V gene is TRBV28, the J gene TRBJ2-7, with a possible D match to TRBD2 (5 bases). The CDR3 is 16 residues long. Per the germline V gene, CDR1 is MDHEN and CDR2 is SYDVKM. Trimming removed 3 bases at V and 6 bases at J, with 21 bases between.

This clone was counted between two and nine times. The chain is built from TRBV6-1 and TRBJ2-1; 8 positions agree with TRBD2. J was trimmed by 13 bases and V by 0 bases; bases with no gene match: 5. The CDR3 length is 13 residues. Per the germline V gene, CDR1 is MNHNS and CDR2 is SASEGT. The CDR3 coding sequence is TGTGCCAGCAGTGAAGCAGGGACTAGGATTCAGTTCTTC. Translated: CASSEAGTRIQFF.

The V call is TRBV2, the J call TRBJ1-5, with TRBD1 as a possible D gene (5 bases). V lost 8 bases, J lost 5 bases, and 16 bases lay in between. Germline values: CDR1 SNHLY, CDR2 FYNNEI. There are 14 residues in the CDR3. The CDR3 loop reads CASGGSGVYQPQHF. CDR3 DNA: TGTGCCAGCGGGGGGTCTGGGGTTTATCAGCCCCAGCATTTT.

On this clone itself: The junction does not match germline at one end; this may be a read error. V and J are TRBV23-1 and TRBJ2-4; possible D gene TRBD2, 6 bases. TRBV23-1 is an ORF, with its function uncertain. The CDR3 runs 14 residues. Here the CDR3 DNA reads TGCGCCAGCAGTCATGCGGGGACCAAAAACAGTCAGTACTTC. Translated, it gives CASSHAGTKNSQYF.

The chain combines TRBV7-2 with TRBJ2-7, with 7 bases aligning to TRBD1. The V gene's germline CDR1 is SGHTA and CDR2 FQGNSA. With 8 bases clipped from V and 2 bases from J, the junction kept 6 bases outside the gene matches. The CDR3 extends over 13 amino acids. The CDR3 DNA reads as TGTGCCAGCTCCAGGACAGGCCCCTACGAGCAGTACTTC. This gives the protein CASSRTGPYEQYF.

V usage is TRBV10-1 and J usage is TRBJ1-3; the D is unclear. V was cut by 4 bases and J by 5 bases, with 21 bases left in between. Looked up from germline, CDR1 is WNHNN and CDR2 is SYGVQD (reference sequence). The CDR3 runs to 17 residues. This chain's CDR3 is CASSVVRGDPRRNTIYF. CDR3 sequence (DNA): TGCGCCAGCAGTGTGGTGAGAGGCGATCCGCGACGAAACACCATATATTTT.

The V gene is TRBV25-1, the J gene TRBJ2-1, with D unresolved. Between the trimmed V and J ends, which lost 7 bases and 10 bases, there was a span of 11 bases. CDR3 length: 11 residues. The germline gives CDR1 MGHDK, CDR2 SYGVNS. CDR3: CASIGVREQFF. CDR3 DNA: TGTGCCAGCATCGGAGTGAGGGAGCAGTTCTTC.

This chain connects TRBV7-8 to TRBJ1-6; 11 positions agree with TRBD1. The CDR3 length is 18 residues. The V and J ends lost 1 base and 10 bases, in that order; junction bases with no gene match: 12. From germline, CDR1 is SGHVS and CDR2 FQNEAQ. In nucleotides, the CDR3 is TGTGCCAGCAGCTTAGTCCCGCGCCGGGACAGGGGGGGGTCACCCCTCCACTTT. Protein: CASSLVPRRDRGGSPLHF.

V is TRBV14 and J is TRBJ2-2, with no clear D. The CDR3 runs 14 residues. Germline loops: CDR1 SGHDN, CDR2 FVKESK. The V end was cut by 4 bases, the J end by 3 bases, with 9 bases between. As DNA, the CDR3 is TGTGCCAGCAGCCTCTTGGGCGACACCGGGGAGCTGTTTTTT. Residues: CASSLLGDTGELFF.

The chain combines TRBV5-1 with TRBJ2-5, with D possibly TRBD2 on 5 matching bases. The assigned J gene may be wrong: the sequence end matches TRBJ2-7 better. This CDR3 comprises 15 residues. CDR1 is SGHRS, CDR2 YFSETQ, per germline. CDR3 amino acids: CASSLGLPSHAEQYF. Written as DNA, the CDR3 is TGCGCCAGCAGCCTAGGACTCCCCTCCCATGCCGAGCAGTACTTC.

The genes are TRBV6-6 and TRBJ2-7; 7 bases fit TRBD1. With 6 bases clipped from V and 1 base from J, the junction kept 6 bases outside the gene matches. The germline V gene encodes CDR1 MNHNY and CDR2 SVGAGI (reference sequence). There are 14 residues in the CDR3. CDR3 sequence (DNA): TGTGCCAGCAGACCGACAGGGAGATCCTACGAGCAGTACTTC. Protein: CASRPTGRSYEQYF.

The rearrangement joins TRBV7-2 to TRBJ2-2; no reliable D call. This CDR3 spans 15 amino acids. Germline assignment: CDR1 SGHTA and CDR2 FQGNSA. Trimming left V 0 bases short and J 2 bases short, with 7 bases between. The CDR3 DNA follows: TGTGCCAGCAGCTTAGCCCTTGTAAACACCGGGGAGCTGTTTTTT. This translates into CASSLALVNTGELFF.

The chain is built from TRBV5-1 and TRBJ2-3, with 10 bases identical to TRBD1. The length of the CDR3 is 15 residues. The trim removed 3 bases at V and 7 bases at J, leaving 8 bases unmatched. Germline values: CDR1 SGHRS, CDR2 YFSETQ. The CDR3 nucleotides read TGCGCCAGCAGCTCCGGACAGGGGGGGATAAATACGCAGTATTTT. It encodes CASSSGQGGINTQYF.

The gene calls are TRBV11-2 and TRBJ2-7, with a weak D call TRBD2 (6 bases). The CDR3 covers 16 residues. V lost 0 bases and J 7 bases, leaving 19 bases between the germline ends. Germline loops: CDR1 SGHAT, CDR2 FQNNGV. The CDR3 nucleotides read TGTGCCAGCAGCTTAGAGCCCGGGAGTAGGGCAGGGGAGCAGTACTTC. It translates to CASSLEPGSRAGEQYF.

The chain recombines TRBV19 with TRBJ2-7; D is uncertain. The CDR3 runs 15 residues. V was trimmed by 3 bases and J by 2 bases, leaving 14 bases between them. CDR1 is LNHDA, CDR2 SQIVND, per germline (reference sequence). Here the CDR3 DNA reads TGTGCCAGTAGTATTTTGCCAGGCTCGCCCTACGAGCAGTACTTC. Translated: CASSILPGSPYEQYF. The full variable domain, completed using reference TRBV19 and TRBJ2-7, is DGGITQSPKYLFRKEGQNVTLSCEQNLNHDAMYWYRQDPGQGLRLIYYSQIVNDFQKGDIAEGYSVSREKKESFPLTVTSAQKNPTAFYLCASSILPGSPYEQYFGPGTRLTVT.

This chain connects TRBV28 to TRBJ2-3; 10 positions match TRBD2. V lost 4 bases, J lost 4 bases, and 8 bases stayed unmatched. CDR1 is MDHEN and CDR2 is SYDVKM in the germline V gene. CDR3 size: 16 residues. In DNA form, the CDR3 reads TGTGCCAGCAGTTCTCCAGGGGGGACTAGCGCAGATACGCAGTATTTT. This translates into CASSSPGGTSADTQYF. Looking up the rest from reference TRBV28 and TRBJ2-3 gives the full variable domain: DVKVTQSSRYLVKRTGEKVFLECVQDMDHENMFWYRQDPGLGLRLIYFSYDVKMKEKGDIPEGYSVSREKKERFSLILESASTNQTSMYLCASSSPGGTSADTQYFGPGTRLTVL.

Here the CDR3 DNA reads TGTGCCAGCAGTGAGTCCCAGGGCAATCAGCCCCAGCATTTT. As protein: CASSESQGNQPQHF. The gene calls are TRBV6-1 and TRBJ1-5; the D is unclear. V gave up 3 bases and J gave up 2 bases, with 8 bases separating them. The CDR3 length is 14 residues. Per germline, CDR1 MNHNS and CDR2 SASEGT.

The genes are TRBV10-1 and TRBJ2-1; 14 bases agree with TRBD2. Germline V lookup: CDR1 WNHNN, CDR2 SYGVQD (reference sequence). The CDR3 has 15 amino acids. With 5 bases clipped from V and 7 bases from J, the junction kept 4 bases outside the gene matches. CDR3 DNA: TGCGCCAGCAGTTCGGGACTAGCGGGAGCTAATGAGCAGTTCTTC. Translating it yields CASSSGLAGANEQFF.

V usage is TRBV6-6 and J usage is TRBJ1-2, with 8 bases that match TRBD1. The V segment lost 4 bases and the J segment 4 bases; nucleotides outside the gene matches: 5. Germline V gene sequence: CDR1 MNHNY, CDR2 SVGAGI (reference sequence). The length of the CDR3 is 14 residues. This chain's CDR3 is CASSLTGEGYGYTF. CDR3 sequence (DNA): TGTGCCAGCAGTTTGACAGGGGAGGGCTATGGCTACACCTTC.